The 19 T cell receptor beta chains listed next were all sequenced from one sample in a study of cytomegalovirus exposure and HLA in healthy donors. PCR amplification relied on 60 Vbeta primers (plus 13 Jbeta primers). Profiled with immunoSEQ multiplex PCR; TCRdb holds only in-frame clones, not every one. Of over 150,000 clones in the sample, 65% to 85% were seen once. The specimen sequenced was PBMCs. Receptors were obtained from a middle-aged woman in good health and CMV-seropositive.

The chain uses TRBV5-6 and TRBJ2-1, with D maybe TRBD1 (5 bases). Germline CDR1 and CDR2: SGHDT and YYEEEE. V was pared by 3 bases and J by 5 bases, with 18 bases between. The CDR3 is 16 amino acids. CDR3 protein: CASSSTGRVGDNEQFF. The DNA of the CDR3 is TGTGCCAGCAGCTCAACCGGCAGGGTCGGAGACAATGAGCAGTTCTTC.

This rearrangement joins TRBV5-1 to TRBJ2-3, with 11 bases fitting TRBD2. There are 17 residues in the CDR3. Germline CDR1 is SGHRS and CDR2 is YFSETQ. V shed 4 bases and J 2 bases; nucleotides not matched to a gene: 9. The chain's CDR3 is CASSPQTSGISTDTQYF. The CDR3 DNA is TGCGCCAGCAGCCCACAGACTAGCGGGATTTCCACAGATACGCAGTATTTT.

CDR3 protein: CASSPRAGFGSETQYF. DNA for the CDR3: TGCGCCAGCAGCCCTCGTGCGGGCTTTGGTAGTGAGACCCAGTACTTC. The chain combines TRBV5-1 with TRBJ2-5; tentative D call: TRBD2 (5 bases). Deletions cut 4 bases from V and 5 bases from J, with 21 bases between. The CDR3 runs 16 residues. Looked up from germline, CDR1 is SGHRS and CDR2 is YFSETQ.

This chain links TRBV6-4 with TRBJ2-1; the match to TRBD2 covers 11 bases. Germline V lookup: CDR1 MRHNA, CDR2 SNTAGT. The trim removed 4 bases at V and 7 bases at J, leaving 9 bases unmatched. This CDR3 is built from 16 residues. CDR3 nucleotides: TGTGCCAGCAGTGCCTCAACTAGCGGGAGTAGAAATGAGCAGTTCTTC. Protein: CASSASTSGSRNEQFF.

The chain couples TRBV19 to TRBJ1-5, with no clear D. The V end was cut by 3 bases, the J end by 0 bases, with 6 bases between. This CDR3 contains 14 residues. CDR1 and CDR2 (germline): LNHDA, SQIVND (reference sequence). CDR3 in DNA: TGTGCCAGTAGTATGCAGTATAGCAATCAGCCCCAGCATTTT. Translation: CASSMQYSNQPQHF.

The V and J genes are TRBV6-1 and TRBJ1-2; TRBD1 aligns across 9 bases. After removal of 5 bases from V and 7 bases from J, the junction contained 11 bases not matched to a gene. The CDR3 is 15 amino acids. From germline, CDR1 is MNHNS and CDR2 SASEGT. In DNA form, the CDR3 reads TGTGCCAGCAGTCAAACGGCCGGGACAGGGTTTGGCTACACCTTC. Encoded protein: CASSQTAGTGFGYTF.

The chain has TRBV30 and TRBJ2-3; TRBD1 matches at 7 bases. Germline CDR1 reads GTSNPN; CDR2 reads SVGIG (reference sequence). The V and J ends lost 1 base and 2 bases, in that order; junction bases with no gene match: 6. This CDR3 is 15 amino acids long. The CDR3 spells CAWSATGSHTDTQYF. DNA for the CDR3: TGTGCCTGGAGTGCGACAGGGTCCCACACAGATACGCAGTATTTT.

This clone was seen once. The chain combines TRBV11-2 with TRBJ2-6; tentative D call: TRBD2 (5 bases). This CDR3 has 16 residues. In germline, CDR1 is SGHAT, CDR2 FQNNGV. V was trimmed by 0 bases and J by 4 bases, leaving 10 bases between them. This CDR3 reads CASSLEGKRGANVLTF. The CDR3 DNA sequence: TGTGCCAGCAGCTTAGAGGGCAAGCGGGGGGCCAACGTCCTGACTTTC.

As DNA, the CDR3 is TGTGCCAGCAGTGATTCAGGGCTAAGCCATTCACCCCTCCACTTT. This encodes CASSDSGLSHSPLHF. The V gene is TRBV2, the J gene TRBJ1-6, with D possibly being TRBD1 (5 bases). Trimming took 3 bases from V and 8 from J, leaving 14 bases between them. The CDR3 covers 15 residues. Per germline, CDR1 SNHLY and CDR2 FYNNEI.

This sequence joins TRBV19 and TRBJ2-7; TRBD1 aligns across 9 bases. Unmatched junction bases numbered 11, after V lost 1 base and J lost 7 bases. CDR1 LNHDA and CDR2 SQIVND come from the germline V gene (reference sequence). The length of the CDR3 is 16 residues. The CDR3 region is CASSIALTGGLEEQYF. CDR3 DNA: TGTGCCAGTAGTATAGCCCTGACAGGGGGGTTAGAGGAGCAGTACTTC.

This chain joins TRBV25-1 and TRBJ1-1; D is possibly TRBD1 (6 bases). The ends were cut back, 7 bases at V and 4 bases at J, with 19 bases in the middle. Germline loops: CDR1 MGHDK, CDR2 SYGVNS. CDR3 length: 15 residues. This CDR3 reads CASNRGGARGTEAFF. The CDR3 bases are TGTGCCAGCAATAGGGGGGGGGCTAGGGGCACTGAAGCTTTCTTT.

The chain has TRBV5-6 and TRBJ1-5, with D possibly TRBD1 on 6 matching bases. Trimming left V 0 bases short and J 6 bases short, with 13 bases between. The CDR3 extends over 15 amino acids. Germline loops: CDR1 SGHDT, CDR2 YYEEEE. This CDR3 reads CASSLGAGGFQPQHF. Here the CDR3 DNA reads TGTGCCAGCAGCTTGGGTGCGGGGGGCTTTCAGCCCCAGCATTTT.

The CDR3 DNA sequence: TGTGCCAGCAGATTACGGGGGTTTCACACTGAAGCTTTCTTT. Translating gives CASRLRGFHTEAFF. The genes are TRBV6-5 and TRBJ1-1, with a weak D call TRBD1 (5 bases). Trimming cost V 6 bases and J 3 bases, with 14 bases left between them. The CDR3 contains 14 residues. The germline V gene has CDR1 MNHEY and CDR2 SVGAGI.

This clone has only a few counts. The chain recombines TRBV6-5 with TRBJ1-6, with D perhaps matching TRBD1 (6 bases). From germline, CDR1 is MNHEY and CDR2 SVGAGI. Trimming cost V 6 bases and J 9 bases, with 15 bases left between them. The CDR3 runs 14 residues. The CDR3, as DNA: TGTGCCAGCAGCCCAGACAGGCGCACTTCACCCCTCCACTTT. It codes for CASSPDRRTSPLHF.

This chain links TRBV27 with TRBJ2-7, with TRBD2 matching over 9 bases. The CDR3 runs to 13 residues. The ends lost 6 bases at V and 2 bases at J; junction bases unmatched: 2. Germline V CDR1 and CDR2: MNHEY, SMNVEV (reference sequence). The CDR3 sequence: CASRSGGTYEQYF. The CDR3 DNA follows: TGTGCCAGCAGGAGCGGGGGGACCTACGAGCAGTACTTC.

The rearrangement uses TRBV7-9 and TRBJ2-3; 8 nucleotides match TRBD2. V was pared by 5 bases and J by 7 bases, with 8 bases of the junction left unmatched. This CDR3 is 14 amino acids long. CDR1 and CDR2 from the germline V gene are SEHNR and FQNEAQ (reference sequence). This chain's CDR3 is CASSPSGSSNTQYF. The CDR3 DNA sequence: TGTGCCAGCAGCCCCAGCGGGAGCTCAAATACGCAGTATTTT.

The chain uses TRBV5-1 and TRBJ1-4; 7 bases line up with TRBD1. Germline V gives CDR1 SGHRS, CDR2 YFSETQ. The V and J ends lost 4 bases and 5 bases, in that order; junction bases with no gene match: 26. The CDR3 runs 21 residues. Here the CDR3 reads CASSPTTLGQARRGENEKLFF. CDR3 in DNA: TGCGCCAGCAGCCCAACCACCCTCGGACAGGCGCGAAGAGGTGAAAATGAAAAACTGTTTTTT.

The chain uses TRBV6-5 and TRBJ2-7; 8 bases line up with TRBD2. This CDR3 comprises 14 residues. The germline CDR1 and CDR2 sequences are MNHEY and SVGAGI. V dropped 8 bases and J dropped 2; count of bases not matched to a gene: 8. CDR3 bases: TGTGCCAGCCGAAACGGGAGGGGTCCCTACGAGCAGTACTTC. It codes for CASRNGRGPYEQYF.

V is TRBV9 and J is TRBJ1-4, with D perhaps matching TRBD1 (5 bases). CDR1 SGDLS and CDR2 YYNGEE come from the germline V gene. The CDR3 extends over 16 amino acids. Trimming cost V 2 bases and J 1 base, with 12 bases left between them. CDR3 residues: CASSVSPGGTNEKLFF. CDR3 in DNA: TGTGCCAGCAGCGTGTCTCCGGGGGGAACTAATGAAAAACTGTTTTTT.